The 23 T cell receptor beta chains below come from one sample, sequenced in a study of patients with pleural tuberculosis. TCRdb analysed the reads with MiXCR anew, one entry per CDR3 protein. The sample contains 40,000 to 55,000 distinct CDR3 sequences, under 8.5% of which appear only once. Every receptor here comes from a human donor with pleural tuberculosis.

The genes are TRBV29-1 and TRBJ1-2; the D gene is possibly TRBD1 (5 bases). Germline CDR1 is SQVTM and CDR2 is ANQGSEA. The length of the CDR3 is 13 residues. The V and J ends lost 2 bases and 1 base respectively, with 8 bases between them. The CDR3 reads CSVELQGNYGYTF. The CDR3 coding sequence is TGCAGCGTTGAATTGCAGGGTAACTATGGCTACACCTTC.

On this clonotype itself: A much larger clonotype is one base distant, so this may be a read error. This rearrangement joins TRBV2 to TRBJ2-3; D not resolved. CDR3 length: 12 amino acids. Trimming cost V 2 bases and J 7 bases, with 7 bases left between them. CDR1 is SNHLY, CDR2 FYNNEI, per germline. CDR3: CASSEIENTQYF. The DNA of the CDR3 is TGTGCCAGCAGTGAAATTGAGAATACGCAGTATTTT. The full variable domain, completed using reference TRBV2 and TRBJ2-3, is EPEVTQTPSHQVTQMGQEVILRCVPISNHLYFYWYRQILGQKVEFLVSFYNNEISEKSEIFDDQFSVERPDGSNFTLKIRSTKLEDSAMYFCASSEIENTQYFGPGTRLTVL.

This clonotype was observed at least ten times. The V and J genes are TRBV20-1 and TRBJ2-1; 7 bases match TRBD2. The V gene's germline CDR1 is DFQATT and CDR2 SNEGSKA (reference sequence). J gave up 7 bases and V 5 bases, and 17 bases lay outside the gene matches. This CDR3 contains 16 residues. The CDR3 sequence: CSAPSTLAKKGNEQFF. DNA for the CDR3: TGCAGTGCTCCCTCCACACTAGCGAAAAAGGGGAATGAGCAGTTCTTC.

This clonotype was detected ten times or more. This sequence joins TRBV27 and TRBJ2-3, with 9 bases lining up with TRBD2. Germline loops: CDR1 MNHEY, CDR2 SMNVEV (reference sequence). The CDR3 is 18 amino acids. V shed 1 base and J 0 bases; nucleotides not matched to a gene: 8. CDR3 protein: CASSLLAGAEGSTDTQYF. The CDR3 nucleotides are TGTGCCAGCAGTTTATTAGCGGGAGCTGAAGGTAGCACAGATACGCAGTATTTT.

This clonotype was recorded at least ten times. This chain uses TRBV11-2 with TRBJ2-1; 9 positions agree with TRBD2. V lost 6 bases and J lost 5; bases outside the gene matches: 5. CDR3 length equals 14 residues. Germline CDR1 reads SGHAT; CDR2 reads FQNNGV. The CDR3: CASSSGSGDNEQFF. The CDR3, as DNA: TGTGCCAGCAGTAGCGGGAGCGGGGACAATGAGCAGTTCTTC.

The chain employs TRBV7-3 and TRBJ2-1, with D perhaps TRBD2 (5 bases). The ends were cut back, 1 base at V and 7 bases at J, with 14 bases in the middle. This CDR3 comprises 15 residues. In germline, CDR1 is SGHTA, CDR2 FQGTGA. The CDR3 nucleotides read TGTGCCAGCAGCTTAATATCCAGCGGAGTTAATGAGCAGTTCTTC. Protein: CASSLISSGVNEQFF.

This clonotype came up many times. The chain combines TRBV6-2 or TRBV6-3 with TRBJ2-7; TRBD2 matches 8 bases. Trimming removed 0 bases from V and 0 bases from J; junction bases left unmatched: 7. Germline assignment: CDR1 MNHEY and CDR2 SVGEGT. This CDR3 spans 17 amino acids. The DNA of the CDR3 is TGTGCCAGCAGTTACTCGAGAGCGGGAGAAAACTCCTACGAGCAGTACGTC. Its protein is CASSYSRAGENSYEQYV.

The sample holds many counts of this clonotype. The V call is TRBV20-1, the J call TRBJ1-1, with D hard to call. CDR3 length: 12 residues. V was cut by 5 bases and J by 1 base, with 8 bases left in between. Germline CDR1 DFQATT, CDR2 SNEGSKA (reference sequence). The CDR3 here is CSASGRNTEAFF. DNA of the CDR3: TGCAGTGCTTCCGGACGGAACACTGAAGCTTTCTTT.

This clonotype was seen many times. Written as DNA, the CDR3 is TGCAGTGCTCCGGAAGAGACAGGGAGCTCCTACGAGCAGTACTTC. Encoded protein: CSAPEETGSSYEQYF. The J gene is TRBJ2-7, the V gene TRBV20-1; the match to TRBD1 covers 7 bases. V dropped 5 bases and J dropped 0; count of bases not matched to a gene: 10. The CDR3 length is 15 residues. CDR1 and CDR2 (germline): DFQATT, SNEGSKA (reference sequence).

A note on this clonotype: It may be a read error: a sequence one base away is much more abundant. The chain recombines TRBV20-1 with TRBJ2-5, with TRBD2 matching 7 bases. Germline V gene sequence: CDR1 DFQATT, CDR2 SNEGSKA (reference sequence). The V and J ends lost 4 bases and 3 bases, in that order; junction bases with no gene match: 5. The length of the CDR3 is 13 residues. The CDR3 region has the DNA TGCAGTGCTACAGCTAGCGGCGAAGAGACCCAGTACTTC. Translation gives CSATASGEETQYF.

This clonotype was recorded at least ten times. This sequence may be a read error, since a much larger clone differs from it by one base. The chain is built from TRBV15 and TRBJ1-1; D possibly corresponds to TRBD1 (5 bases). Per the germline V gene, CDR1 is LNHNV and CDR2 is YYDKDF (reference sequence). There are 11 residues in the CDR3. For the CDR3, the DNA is TGTGCCGCCAGCAGGGCTACTGAAGCTTTCTTT. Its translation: CAASRATEAFF.

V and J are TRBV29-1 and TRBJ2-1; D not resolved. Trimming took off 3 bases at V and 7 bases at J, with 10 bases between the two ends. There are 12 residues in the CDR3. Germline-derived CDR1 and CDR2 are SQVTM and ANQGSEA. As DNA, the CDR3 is TGCAGCGTTGAGGTTCTGCGGAATGAGCAGTTCTTC. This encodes CSVEVLRNEQFF.

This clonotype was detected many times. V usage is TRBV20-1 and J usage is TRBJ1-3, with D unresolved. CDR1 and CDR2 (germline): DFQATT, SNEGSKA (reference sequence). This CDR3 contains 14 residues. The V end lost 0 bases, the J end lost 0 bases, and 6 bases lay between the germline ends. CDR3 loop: CSARDLSSGNTIYF. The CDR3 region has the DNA TGCAGTGCTAGAGATTTGAGCTCTGGAAACACCATATATTTT.

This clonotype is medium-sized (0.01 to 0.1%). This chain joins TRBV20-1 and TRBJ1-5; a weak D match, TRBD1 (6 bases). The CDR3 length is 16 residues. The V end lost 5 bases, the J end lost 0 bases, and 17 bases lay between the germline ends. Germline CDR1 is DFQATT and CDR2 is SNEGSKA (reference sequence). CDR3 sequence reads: CSAGVQGTNSNQPQHF. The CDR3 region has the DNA TGCAGTGCTGGGGTTCAGGGGACAAATAGCAATCAGCCCCAGCATTTT.

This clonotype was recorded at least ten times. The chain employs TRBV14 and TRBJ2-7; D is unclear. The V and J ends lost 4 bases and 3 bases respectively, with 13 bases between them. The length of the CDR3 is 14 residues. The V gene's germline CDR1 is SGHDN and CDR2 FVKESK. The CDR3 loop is CASSPAKLGYEQYF. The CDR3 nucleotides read TGTGCCAGCAGCCCGGCAAAATTAGGCTACGAGCAGTACTTC.

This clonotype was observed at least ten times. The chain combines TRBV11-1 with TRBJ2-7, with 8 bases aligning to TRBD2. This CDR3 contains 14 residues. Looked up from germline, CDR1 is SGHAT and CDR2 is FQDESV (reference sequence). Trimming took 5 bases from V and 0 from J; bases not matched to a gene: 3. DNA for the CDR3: TGTGCCAGCAGCCCTAGCGGGTACTCCTACGAGCAGTACTTC. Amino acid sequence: CASSPSGYSYEQYF.

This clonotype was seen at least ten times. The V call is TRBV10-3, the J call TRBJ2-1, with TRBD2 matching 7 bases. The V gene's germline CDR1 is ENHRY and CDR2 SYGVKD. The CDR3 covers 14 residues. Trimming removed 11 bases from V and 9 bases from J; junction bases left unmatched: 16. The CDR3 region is CAARPGLLLGEQFF. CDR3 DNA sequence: TGTGCCGCCCGCCCGGGACTACTATTGGGTGAGCAGTTCTTC.

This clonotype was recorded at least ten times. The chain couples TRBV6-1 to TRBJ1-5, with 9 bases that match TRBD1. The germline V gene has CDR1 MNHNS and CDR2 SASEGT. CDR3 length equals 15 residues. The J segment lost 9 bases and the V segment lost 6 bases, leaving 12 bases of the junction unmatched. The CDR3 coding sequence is TGTGCCAGCAGAGGAATTGGACAGGGGCTCGGGCCCCAGCATTTT. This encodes CASRGIGQGLGPQHF.

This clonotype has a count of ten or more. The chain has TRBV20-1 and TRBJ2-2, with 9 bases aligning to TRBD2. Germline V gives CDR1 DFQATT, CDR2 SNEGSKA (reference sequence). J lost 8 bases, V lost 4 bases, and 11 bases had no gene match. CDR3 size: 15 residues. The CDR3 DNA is TGCAGTGCTACCGGGGGACTAGCAGGATCGGGGGAGCTGTTTTTT. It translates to CSATGGLAGSGELFF.

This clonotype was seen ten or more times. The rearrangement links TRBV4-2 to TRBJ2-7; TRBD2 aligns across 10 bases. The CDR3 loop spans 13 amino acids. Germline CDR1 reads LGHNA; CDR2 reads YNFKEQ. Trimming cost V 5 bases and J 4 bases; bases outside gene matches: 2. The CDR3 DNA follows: TGTGCCAGCAGCGAAGCGGGAGGGTACGAGCAGTACTTC. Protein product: CASSEAGGYEQYF.

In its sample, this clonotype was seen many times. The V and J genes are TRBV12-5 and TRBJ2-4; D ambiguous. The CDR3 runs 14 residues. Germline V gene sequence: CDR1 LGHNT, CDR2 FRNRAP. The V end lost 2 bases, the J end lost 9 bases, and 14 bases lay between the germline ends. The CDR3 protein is CASGLSEGVGIQYF. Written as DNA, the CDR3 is TGTGCTAGTGGTTTGTCGGAAGGCGTTGGCATTCAGTACTTC.

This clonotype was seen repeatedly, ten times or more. The CDR3 loop is CASSDIGVAGYNEQFF. DNA of the CDR3: TGTGCCAGCAGTGACATAGGGGTAGCAGGCTACAATGAGCAGTTCTTC. This chain links TRBV6-4 with TRBJ2-1; possible D gene TRBD1, 5 bases. CDR3 length: 16 residues. Germline V gene sequence: CDR1 MRHNA, CDR2 SNTAGT. The germline V and J ends were trimmed by 2 bases and 3 bases, with 14 bases remaining between them.

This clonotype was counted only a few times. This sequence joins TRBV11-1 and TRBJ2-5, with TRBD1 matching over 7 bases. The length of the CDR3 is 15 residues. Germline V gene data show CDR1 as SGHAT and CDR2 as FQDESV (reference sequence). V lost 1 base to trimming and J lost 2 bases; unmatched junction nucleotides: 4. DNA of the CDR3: TGTGCCAGCAGCTTAGGCCGGGACAGACAAGAGACCCAGTACTTC. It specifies CASSLGRDRQETQYF.